The TCR beta chain described here comes from a study of cytomegalovirus exposure and HLA in healthy donors. Study details: Early released data comprised 80 million or so unique TCRs from HLA-typed donors.

Trimming removed 6 bases from V and 5 bases from J; junction bases left unmatched: 6. Germline V gene sequence: CDR1 WSHSY, CDR2 SAAADI. This CDR3 is 14 amino acids long. 60 Vbeta and 13 Jbeta primers were used in PCR. Using immunoSEQ multiplex PCR, the repertoire was profiled, and TCRdb retains in-frame clones only, with some absent. The repertoire consists of 90,000 to 120,000 clones, with around 85% occurring once and the leading ten covering 2% to 2.5%. The rearrangement joins TRBV10-2 to TRBJ1-4; 7 bases match TRBD1. What was sequenced was PBMCs. The TCR sequence derives from a man aged 30-40 years in good health and CMV-seronegative. CDR3 protein: CASRPGQQNEKLFF. The DNA of the CDR3 is TGCGCCAGCAGACCGGGACAGCAAAATGAAAAACTGTTTTTT.